The 20 T cell receptor beta chains reported below all come from one sample, sequenced in a study of breast tumors, draining lymph nodes, adjacent tissues. TCRdb used MiXCR to reprocess the multiplex PCR reads, holding one entry per CDR3 protein. The sample includes just under 65,000 distinct CDR3 sequences, roughly 50% of them seen just once. Sequenced input: breast tumor tissue. These receptors were obtained from a female donor with breast cancer. Some clones in this sample may be carry-over from other donors' samples.

This clonotype is termed medium-sized. Written as DNA, the CDR3 is TGTGCCAGTAGTATAAGTAACGCCAGGGGGTCACCCCTCCACTTT. Protein product: CASSISNARGSPLHF. J is TRBJ1-6 and V is TRBV19; TRBD1 aligns across 7 bases. Trimming at V came to 2 bases and at J to 10 bases, leaving 8 bases not matched to a gene. Germline-derived CDR1 and CDR2 are LNHDA and SQIVND (reference sequence). The CDR3 is made up of 15 amino acids.

This clonotype was detected ten times or more. The V call is TRBV9, the J call TRBJ2-3; TRBD2 aligns across 10 bases. The CDR3 has 17 amino acids. V trimming: 0 bases; J trimming: 2 bases; junction bases outside the gene matches: 6. Germline V gene data show CDR1 as SGDLS and CDR2 as YYNGEE. The CDR3 DNA reads as TGTGCCAGCAGCGTAGAGAAGCGGGGGGGCTCCACAGATACGCAGTATTTT. It encodes CASSVEKRGGSTDTQYF.

DNA for the CDR3: TGTGCCAGCACCGCCCTGGGGGCCCAGTACTTC. Protein sequence: CASTALGAQYF. The chain employs TRBV7-9 and TRBJ2-5; D assignment may be TRBD1 or TRBD2 (5 bases each). V lost 7 bases and J 9 bases, leaving 12 bases between the germline ends. Germline CDR1 is SEHNR and CDR2 is FQNEAQ (reference sequence). The CDR3 contains 11 residues.

In this sample, this clonotype turned up many times. This sequence joins TRBV18 and TRBJ1-3; D is unresolved. Germline V gives CDR1 KGHSH, CDR2 LQKENI. V was cut by 6 bases and J by 5 bases, with 5 bases left in between. The CDR3 covers 11 residues. Here the CDR3 reads CASSNRNTIYF. As DNA, the CDR3 is TGTGCCAGCTCTAATCGAAACACCATATATTTT.

Comment on this clonotype: A read error may account for a junction end that differs from germline. The genes are TRBV24-1 and TRBJ2-1, with D perhaps TRBD1 or TRBD2 (6 bases each). This CDR3 contains 18 residues. CDR1 and CDR2 (germline): KGHDR, SFDVKD. CDR3 DNA sequence: TGTGCCGCCAGTGATTTGACCAGGCCCCGCCCAGGGGAGGATGAGCAGTTCTTC. It is translated as CAASDLTRPRPGEDEQFF.

V and J are TRBV6-1 and TRBJ2-5; 12 nucleotides align to TRBD2. The CDR3 spans 17 residues. Germline V lookup: CDR1 MNHNS, CDR2 SASEGT. V gave up 2 bases and J gave up 2 bases; unmatched junction bases: 6. The CDR3 DNA follows: TGTGCCAGCAGTGAAACGGGGACTAGCGGGTTGCAAGAGACCCAGTACTTC. This sequence encodes CASSETGTSGLQETQYF.

V usage is TRBV7-2 and J usage is TRBJ1-6; D gene uncertain. Germline CDR1 and CDR2: SGHTA and FQGNSA. The CDR3 is made up of 15 amino acids. Trimming shortened V by 1 base and J by 6 bases, and 10 bases separated the two germline ends. The CDR3 protein is CASSLVLQSNSPLHF. CDR3 DNA sequence: TGTGCCAGCAGCTTAGTTTTACAAAGTAATTCACCCCTCCACTTT.

This clonotype was picked up many times. The chain employs TRBV2 and TRBJ2-7; D may be TRBD1 (6 bases). V was cut by 3 bases and J by 0 bases, with 9 bases left in between. The CDR3 contains 14 residues. The germline CDR1 and CDR2 sequences are SNHLY and FYNNEI. The CDR3 bases are TGTGCCAGCAGTGACCAGGGGAGCTCCTACGAGCAGTACTTC. Translation: CASSDQGSSYEQYF.

This clonotype has ten or more counts. V and J are TRBV7-9 and TRBJ2-1, with a possible D match to TRBD2 (5 bases). This CDR3 contains 13 residues. V shed 3 bases and J shed 9 bases, with 12 bases lying between them. Germline CDR1 and CDR2: SEHNR and FQNEAQ (reference sequence). CDR3 amino acids: CASSFFSVGEQFF. CDR3 bases: TGTGCCAGCAGCTTCTTTAGCGTTGGTGAGCAGTTCTTC.

This clonotype was seen ten or more times. The chain links TRBV12-3 or TRBV12-4 to TRBJ2-7, with TRBD1 identical over 9 bases. This CDR3 has 15 amino acids. V trimming: 6 bases; J trimming: 1 base; junction bases outside the gene matches: 7. The CDR3, as DNA: TGTGCCAGCAGACTGTCGGGACAGGGTTCCTACGAGCAGTACTTC. Amino acids: CASRLSGQGSYEQYF.

V usage is TRBV7-6 and J usage is TRBJ1-6, with D unresolved. Germline V gives CDR1 SGHVS, CDR2 FNYEAQ. V shed 5 bases and J shed 13 bases, with 21 bases lying between them. The CDR3 consists of 15 residues. The CDR3 DNA is TGTGCCAGCAGCCGGATCGGGAGTTTAGGTTCCCCCCTCCACTTT. Its protein product is CASSRIGSLGSPLHF. The full variable domain, with the rest looked up from reference TRBV7-6 and TRBJ1-6, is GAGVSQSPRYKVTKRGQDVALRCDPISGHVSLYWYRQALGQGPEFLTYFNYEAQQDKSGLPNDRFSAERPEGSISTLTIQRTEQRDSAMYRCASSRIGSLGSPLHFGNGTRLTVT.

This chain joins TRBV18 and TRBJ1-3; D is uncertain. Trimming removed 1 base at V and 3 bases at J, with 7 bases between. Germline V gene lookup returns CDR1 KGHSH and CDR2 LQKENI. There are 14 residues in the CDR3. The CDR3 here is CASSPQGFGNTIYF. In DNA, the CDR3 is TGTGCCAGCTCACCACAAGGTTTTGGAAACACCATATATTTT.

This sequence joins TRBV18 and TRBJ2-5; 10 bases align to TRBD2. Germline CDR1 and CDR2: KGHSH and LQKENI. V shed 4 bases and J 5 bases; nucleotides not matched to a gene: 4. The length of the CDR3 is 14 residues. CDR3: CASSLSGGLETQYF. The CDR3 DNA reads TGTGCCAGCTCACTTAGCGGGGGGCTGGAGACCCAGTACTTC.

This clonotype was seen a few times. The chain couples TRBV7-8 to TRBJ2-3, with D tentatively TRBD1 (5 bases). The CDR3 length is 16 residues. Germline-derived CDR1 and CDR2 are SGHVS and FQNEAQ. V was shortened by 0 bases and J by 7 bases, with 17 bases between the two germline ends. The CDR3 DNA reads TGTGCCAGCAGCTTAGCGGTACCGCAGGGCACCCATACGCAGTATTTT. This codes for CASSLAVPQGTHTQYF.

This clonotype was counted ten times or more. The V call is TRBV6-5, the J call TRBJ2-7; possibly TRBD1 for D (6 bases). The germline gives CDR1 MNHEY, CDR2 SVGAGI. V lost 6 bases and J lost 3, with 21 bases in between. CDR3 length equals 16 residues. DNA for the CDR3: TGTGCCAGCAGACGTGGACAGTCGGTGACACTCTACGAGCAGTACTTC. Its translation is CASRRGQSVTLYEQYF.

This chain uses TRBV25-1 with TRBJ2-1; perhaps TRBD2 as D (5 bases). CDR1 MGHDK and CDR2 SYGVNS come from the germline V gene. Deletions cut 4 bases from V and 1 base from J, with 11 bases between. The CDR3 length is 15 residues. The CDR3 protein is CASSARTGSYNEQFF. The CDR3 nucleotides are TGTGCCAGCAGTGCTAGGACGGGGTCCTACAATGAGCAGTTCTTC. The whole variable domain, remainder taken from reference TRBV25-1 and TRBJ2-1, is EADIYQTPRYLVIGTGKKITLECSQTMGHDKMYWYQQDPGMELHLIHYSYGVNSTEKGDLSSESTVSRIRTEHFPLTLESARPSHTSQYLCASSARTGSYNEQFFGPGTRLTVL.

The chain employs TRBV24-1 and TRBJ2-1; D is ambiguous. The V end lost 4 bases, the J end lost 5 bases, and 2 bases lay between the germline ends. CDR3 length: 11 residues. Germline CDR1 reads KGHDR; CDR2 reads SFDVKD. CDR3 coding DNA: TGTGCCACCAGTGAAAACAATGAGCAGTTCTTC. Translating it yields CATSENNEQFF.

This clonotype was detected ten times or more. CDR3 loop: CASSPTYNEQFF. The CDR3, as DNA: TGTGCCAGCAGTCCCACCTACAATGAGCAGTTCTTC. This sequence joins TRBV6-2 or TRBV6-3 and TRBJ2-1; no reliable D call. Trimming removed 5 bases from V and 2 bases from J, with 4 bases in between. From germline, CDR1 is MNHEY and CDR2 SVGEGT. This CDR3 has 12 amino acids.

This chain connects TRBV15 to TRBJ2-7; D may be TRBD2 (5 bases). The CDR3 consists of 15 residues. Germline assignment: CDR1 LNHNV and CDR2 YYDKDF (reference sequence). V was pared by 1 base and J by 1 base, with 11 bases between. The CDR3 reads CATSRVYGLSYEQYF. CDR3 sequence (DNA): TGTGCCACCAGCAGAGTATACGGACTTTCCTACGAGCAGTACTTC. Together with reference TRBV15 and TRBJ2-7, the CDR3 gives the full variable domain: DAMVIQNPRYQVTQFGKPVTLSCSQTLNHNVMYWYQQKSSQAPKLLFHYYDKDFNNEADTPDNFQSRRPNTSFCFLDIRSPGLGDTAMYLCATSRVYGLSYEQYFGPGTRLTVT.

This clonotype was counted between two and nine times. The chain joins TRBV7-9 to TRBJ2-6; D is undetermined. Germline V gene lookup returns CDR1 SEHNR and CDR2 FQNEAQ (reference sequence). This CDR3 has 17 amino acids. Trimming removed 5 bases from V and 2 bases from J, with 16 bases in between. CDR3 residues: CASSPREGFPGANVLTF. CDR3 coding DNA: TGTGCCAGCAGCCCCCGTGAAGGGTTCCCTGGGGCCAACGTCCTGACTTTC. The full variable domain, completed using reference TRBV7-9 and TRBJ2-6, is DTGVSQNPRHKITKRGQNVTFRCDPISEHNRLYWYRQTLGQGPEFLTYFQNEAQLEKSRLLSDRFSAERPKGSFSTLEIQRTEQGDSAMYLCASSPREGFPGANVLTFGAGSRLTVL.